Sequencing of this TCR beta chain was carried out in a study of T-cell reconstitution after alpha-beta-depleted transplantation in children. Study-level results: Surviving recipient T cells and thymic progenitors accounted for the high day-60 TCRbeta diversity observed in some patients. After transplant, at about two months, alpha-beta T cells were reportedly derived from several hundred expanded graft clones.

Trimming removed 1 base from V and 3 bases from J; junction bases left unmatched: 4. Germline V lookup: CDR1 SGHRS, CDR2 YFSETQ. This CDR3 comprises 17 residues. Of note for this clonotype: The target antigen is unknown.

Unique molecular identifiers featured in how the TCRbeta library was prepared. Each CDR3 protein is one row after TCRdb ran MiXCR on the PCR reads. The repertoire has more than 500,000 distinct CDR3 sequences, 9.5% to 12% of them found once; the top ten carry about 14%. The rearrangement joins TRBV5-1 to TRBJ2-2, with TRBD1 matching 12 bases. The source is a female patient under 10 years old who had a stem cell transplant for aplastic anemia, so the T cells may come from the graft donor. The starting material was PBMCs, mostly from graft donor cells, obtained 180 days after TCRalphabeta/CD19-depleted stem cell transplant. The CDR3 loop reads CASSLRGQGADTGELFF. The CDR3 DNA reads TGCGCCAGCAGCTTGAGGGGACAGGGGGCAGACACCGGGGAGCTGTTTTTT.